This T cell receptor beta chain was observed in a study of T-cell reconstitution after alpha-beta-depleted transplantation in children. Overall study findings and caveats: T-cell counts and diversity at one year following transplant were attributed mainly to newly produced T cells.

Preparation of the TCRbeta library used unique molecular identifiers. TCRdb independently ran MiXCR on the PCR reads; one entry per CDR3 protein. The sample lists some 200,000 distinct CDR3 sequences, 9.5% to 13% occurring once. This clonotype was counted ten times or more. What it binds is not known. The CDR3 spans 15 residues. Trimming removed 4 bases at V and 0 bases at J, with 11 bases between. The germline V gene encodes CDR1 SGHRS and CDR2 YFSETQ. The chain recombines TRBV5-1 with TRBJ2-1; maybe TRBD2 (6 bases). The TCR was taken from a child younger than two with acute myeloid leukemia, due to receive a stem cell transplant. The source was PBMCs, collected before TCRalphabeta/CD19-depleted stem cell transplant. This CDR3 is CASSLSGPSYNEQFF. CDR3 DNA: TGCGCCAGCAGCCTTAGCGGCCCCTCCTACAATGAGCAGTTCTTC.